This TCR beta chain was recovered during a study of blood T cell repertoires in COVID-19. Study details: Samples came from the United States, Italy and Spain, spanning acute and convalescent COVID-19. The cDNA or gDNA used as material had been derived from T cells, B-cell-depleted T cells, or PBMCs.

In the original processing: Quantification of nucleated cells was approximated via reference gene primer amplification. Repertoires were generated with immunoSEQ multiplex PCR, while TCRdb's copy carries only in-frame clones and drops some. That table furnishes V, J and clone size, whereas the DNA furnished D and trimming. The table records some 200,000 clones, 70% to 90% of them present only once. The TCR was taken from a man aged 55 to 70 with active or convalescent COVID-19. Sequences were obtained from peripheral blood.

The CDR3 nucleotides are TGCAGTGCTAGGGACATCAAGACCCAGTACTTC. This encodes CSARDIKTQYF. The chain carries TRBV20-1 and TRBJ2-5; D may be TRBD1 (5 bases). V was trimmed by 3 bases and J by 6 bases, leaving 8 bases between them. Germline CDR1 and CDR2: DFQATT and SNEGSKA (reference sequence). The CDR3 is 11 residues long.